These T cell receptor beta chains were read from a single sample in a study of cytomegalovirus exposure and HLA in healthy donors. Here immunoSEQ multiplex PCR was the method, and the copy in TCRdb shows in-frame clones only, minus some. Of fewer than 250,000 clones in the sample, roughly four fifths are singletons; the top ten hold more than 1.5%. What was sequenced was PBMCs. The receptors were gathered from a man aged 18 to 30 in good health and CMV-seronegative. CDR3s include the opening cysteine and the closing phenylalanine or tryptophan. The D gene is left open where the match is weak. Where a row states a size, it is once, few, many or the class of an expanded clone; other rows omit it.

>TRBJ2-3|15|TRBV19|.|TRBD1
TGTGCCAGTAGTACCACAGGGGCGGACACAGATACGCAGTATTTT
CASSTTGADTDTQYF
>TRBJ2-7|14|TRBV11-2|few|.
TGTGCCAGCAGCTTACAGCGGGCGTCCTACGAGCAGTACTTC
CASSLQRASYEQYF
>TRBJ2-7|16|TRBV7-6|.|TRBD2
TGTGCCAGCAGCTTAGGTAGCGGGAGAAACTCCTACGAGCAGTACTTC
CASSLGSGRNSYEQYF
>TRBJ1-1|17|TRBV5-1|.|TRBD1
TGCGCCAGCAGCTTCGGGACAGGGGGCTTCATGAACACTGAAGCTTTCTTT
CASSFGTGGFMNTEAFF
>TRBJ2-2|14|TRBV7-9|.|.
TGTGCCAGCAGCTTATCGGTGAACACCGGGGAGCTGTTTTTT
CASSLSVNTGELFF
>TRBJ2-5|12|TRBV4-1|.|.
TGCGCCAGCAGCCAAGAGGCAGAGACCCAGTACTTC
CASSQEAETQYF
>TRBJ1-3|16|TRBV19|.|.
TGTGCCAGTAGTGAAGTGACAGGAGCTCTTGGAAACACCATATATTTT
CASSEVTGALGNTIYF
>TRBJ2-1|16|TRBV6-5|few|TRBD2
TGTGCCAGCAGTTACTCGGGGCTAGCGGGAGCCAATGAGCAGTTCTTC
CASSYSGLAGANEQFF
>TRBJ1-2|13|TRBV7-9|.|.
TGTGCCAGCAGCCCACAGGGTGGCTATGGCTACACCTTC
CASSPQGGYGYTF
>TRBJ2-5|14|TRBV6-6|few|TRBD2
TGTGCCAGCACCCTAGCGGGGGGGCCGGAGACCCAGTACTTC
CASTLAGGPETQYF
>TRBJ2-7|15|TRBV6-5|.|.
TGTGCCAGCAGTTACTCGACTTGGAGTGCGTACGAGCAGTACTTC
CASSYSTWSAYEQYF
>TRBJ2-1|14|TRBV6-6|.|.
TGTGCCAGCAGAGCGGGCGCTCCCTACAATGAGCAGTTCTTC
CASRAGAPYNEQFF
>TRBJ2-5|14|TRBV15|.|.
TGTGCCACCGCGGAGGGAAGGAAGGGGGAGACCCAGTACTTC
CATAEGRKGETQYF
>TRBJ2-5|14|TRBV29-1|.|TRBD2
TGCAGCGTTGATATTAGCGGGGGCGGAGAGACCCAGTACTTC
CSVDISGGGETQYF
>TRBJ2-3|14|TRBV11-2|.|.
TGTGCCAGCAGCTTGGCACGAGGGACAGATACGCAGTATTTT
CASSLARGTDTQYF
>TRBJ1-2|13|TRBV5-6|.|.
TGTGCCAGCAGCTTGGCCCCGGGGTATGGCTACACCTTC
CASSLAPGYGYTF
>TRBJ2-3|20|TRBV5-8|.|.
TGTGCCAGCCTGGCCGGGTTGGGTTCAGAAGCTAGCGAGAGCACAGATACGCAGTATTTT
CASLAGLGSEASESTDTQYF
>TRBJ2-5|10|TRBV29-1|once|.
TGCAGCGCCTCTCTCGAGACCCAGTACTTC
CSASLETQYF
>TRBJ2-7|14|TRBV28|.|TRBD1
TGTGCCAGCAGTTTCAGGGGGATAGTCTACGAGCAGTACTTC
CASSFRGIVYEQYF
>TRBJ2-1|13|TRBV10-1|.|TRBD2
TGCGCCAGCAGCGGGACTAGCTACGGTGAGCAGTTCTTC
CASSGTSYGEQFF
>TRBJ1-5|14|TRBV4-3|.|.
TGCGCCAGCAGCCAAGACGGCGGGGGTCAGCCCCAGCATTTT
CASSQDGGGQPQHF
>TRBJ1-1|14|TRBV6-5|.|TRBD1
TGTGCCAGCATCAGGACAGGCAGGAACACTGAAGCTTTCTTT
CASIRTGRNTEAFF
>TRBJ2-1|15|TRBV7-2|once|TRBD2
TGTGCCAGCAGCTTTAGCGGGAGCTCCTACAATGAGCAGTTCTTC
CASSFSGSSYNEQFF
>TRBJ2-7|20|TRBV6-1|.|TRBD2
TGTGCCAGCAGTGCAAGGGAACACACACTAGCGGGAGGGCCGATACACGAGCAGTACTTC
CASSAREHTLAGGPIHEQYF
>TRBJ1-1|14|TRBV19|.|TRBD1
TGTGCCAGTAGTACTAGACAGGGCTGGACTGAAGCTTTCTTT
CASSTRQGWTEAFF
>TRBJ1-2|16|TRBV4-1|.|.
TGCGCCAGCGGCCAAGACATTGTTTTCCAGGCCTATGGCTACACCTTC
CASGQDIVFQAYGYTF
>TRBJ2-1|13|TRBV7-7|.|.
TGTGCTAGCAGCCCGGACAGTTACAATGAGCAGTTCTTC
CASSPDSYNEQFF
>TRBJ2-7|13|TRBV4-3|.|TRBD1
TGCGCCAGCAGCCAACAGGGGGCCTACGAGCAGTACTTC
CASSQQGAYEQYF
>TRBJ2-3|16|TRBV5-4|.|TRBD2
TGTGCCAGCAGCTTGCAACTAGCGGGCCTCACAGATACGCAGTATTTT
CASSLQLAGLTDTQYF
>TRBJ2-5|13|TRBV15|.|TRBD2
TGTGCCACCACTAGCGGGGGGGAAGAGACCCAGTACTTC
CATTSGGEETQYF
>TRBJ2-5|17|TRBV11-2|.|TRBD1
TGTGCCAGCAGCCCAGAGCCGCCGGGACAGCCTTTGGAGACCCAGTACTTC
CASSPEPPGQPLETQYF
>TRBJ2-1|17|TRBV11-3|.|TRBD2
TGTGCCAGCAGCTTAGTGTCGACTAGCGGGAGCAACAATGAGCAGTTCTTC
CASSLVSTSGSNNEQFF
>TRBJ2-7|13|TRBV29-1|.|.
TGCAGCGTTGAAACCGGGAGCCGGAGGGAGCAGTACTTC
CSVETGSRREQYF
>TRBJ1-1|16|TRBV11-2|.|.
TGTGCCAGCAGCTTGGGCGCTTGGGGGCTGGGAACTGAAGCTTTCTTT
CASSLGAWGLGTEAFF
>TRBJ1-6|15|TRBV4-3|.|.
TGCGCCAGCAGCCACCGGTCCGGGGGTAATTCACCCCTCCACTTT
CASSHRSGGNSPLHF
>TRBJ2-2|19|TRBV4-1|.|TRBD2
TGCGCCAGCAGCCCGCAGGTGGTTATCGGCGGGGGGAACACCGGGGAGCTGTTTTTT
CASSPQVVIGGGNTGELFF
>TRBJ1-2|16|TRBV6-5|.|TRBD1
TGTGCCAGCAGTTACTCGCAGGGACAGGGCCTCTATGGCTACACCTTC
CASSYSQGQGLYGYTF
>TRBJ2-1|18|TRBV29-1|.|TRBD1
TGCAGCACGACTAGGGCAGGGGGCATGGTGGTTTCCTACAATGAGCAGTTCTTC
CSTTRAGGMVVSYNEQFF
>TRBJ2-3|14|TRBV25-1|.|.
TGTGCCAGCAGTGACTATGCGGGGGCCGATACGCAGTATTTT
CASSDYAGADTQYF
>TRBJ2-7|13|TRBV27|once|.
TGTGCCAGCAGTTTACATTCAGCCTACGAGCAGTACTTC
CASSLHSAYEQYF
>TRBJ2-7|16|TRBV11-3|.|TRBD1
TGTGCCAGCAGCTTAGGATACCGGGACAGAAACTACGAGCAGTACTTC
CASSLGYRDRNYEQYF